The clone carrying this T cell receptor beta chain was counted only a few times. The antigen remains unidentified. This entry is derived from a study of T-cell memory formation after mild COVID-19. This CDR3 region has 15 residues. The V gene end was trimmed by 7 bases and the J gene end by 4 bases; junction bases not matched to a gene: 8. UMIs and sample barcodes were carried by the TCR alpha and TCR beta cDNA libraries that 5'RACE produced using constant-segment primers. TCRdb used MiXCR to reprocess the 5' RACE reads, holding one entry per CDR3 protein. The profile shows almost 250,000 distinct CDR3 sequences, 15% to 19% of them singletons. General observations from the study: Nothing confirmed that second-wave clones peaking on day 37 were specific for SARS-CoV-2. Chiefly within CM and EM were the contracting CD4+ clones; CD8+ ones were within EMRA. Some SARS-CoV-2-responding clones were already detected in memory before infection.

The material sequenced was PBMCs or a T cell subset sorted from them (not recorded which). The chain combines TRBV12-3 or TRBV12-4 with TRBJ1-5, with 9 bases identical to TRBD1. This clonotype was obtained from an adult woman who had mild COVID-19 (a few samples of this study predate the infection). Cell type and time point are not known. The CDR3 here is CASKKGQGRNQPQHF. CDR3 in DNA: TGTGCCAGCAAAAAAGGACAGGGGAGGAATCAGCCCCAGCATTTT.